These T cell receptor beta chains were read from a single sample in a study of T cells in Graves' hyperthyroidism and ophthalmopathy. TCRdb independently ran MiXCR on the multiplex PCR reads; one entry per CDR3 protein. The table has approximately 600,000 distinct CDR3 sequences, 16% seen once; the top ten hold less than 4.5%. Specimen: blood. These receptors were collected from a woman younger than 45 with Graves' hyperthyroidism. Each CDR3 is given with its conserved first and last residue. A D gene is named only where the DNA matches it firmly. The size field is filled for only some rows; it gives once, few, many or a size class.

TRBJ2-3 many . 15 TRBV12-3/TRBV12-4 TGTGCCAGCAGTTTAATCAGGTCGTACACAGATACGCAGTATTTT CASSLIRSYTDTQYF
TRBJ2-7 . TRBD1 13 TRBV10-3 TGTGCCATCTGGAGACAGGGAGCCGACGAGCAGTACTTC CAIWRQGADEQYF
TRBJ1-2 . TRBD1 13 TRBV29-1 TGCAGCGTTGAATCCGGGACAGCCGGTGGCTACACCTTC CSVESGTAGGYTF
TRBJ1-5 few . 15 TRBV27 TGTGCCAGCAGTTTATCGATTGGTTCCAATCAGCCCCAGCATTTT CASSLSIGSNQPQHF
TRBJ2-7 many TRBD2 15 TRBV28 TGTGCCAGCAGTTTGTCTAGCGGGAGAAGGTACGAGCAGTACTTC CASSLSSGRRYEQYF
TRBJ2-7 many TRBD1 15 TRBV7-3 TGTGCCAGCAGCCCCACCGGAGGACAGGGAGACGAGCAGTACTTC CASSPTGGQGDEQYF
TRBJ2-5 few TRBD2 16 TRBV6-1 TGTGCCAGCAGTGGTCTGACTAGCGGGAGCCTAGAGACCCAGTACTTC CASSGLTSGSLETQYF
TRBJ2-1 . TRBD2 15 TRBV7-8 TGTGCCAGCAGCTTTCTTATAGCGGGAGGGAATGAGCAGTTCTTC CASSFLIAGGNEQFF
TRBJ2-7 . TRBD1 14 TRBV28 TGTGCCAGCAGTGAACGGGACAGGGCCTACGAGCAGTACTTC CASSERDRAYEQYF
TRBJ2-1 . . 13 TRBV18 TGTGCCAGCTCACCACCGACTGCCAATGAGCAGTTCTTC CASSPPTANEQFF
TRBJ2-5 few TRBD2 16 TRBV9 TGTGCCAGCAGCCCCTCCCGACTAGCGAGTGGCGAGACCCAGTACTTC CASSPSRLASGETQYF
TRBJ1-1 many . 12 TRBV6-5 TGTGCCAGCAGTCCGGGTTCCCTCGAAGCTTTCTTT CASSPGSLEAFF
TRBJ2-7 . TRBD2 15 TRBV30 TGTGCCTGGAAAAAAAAGGCGGGAGTAAGGTACGAGCAGTACTTC CAWKKKAGVRYEQYF
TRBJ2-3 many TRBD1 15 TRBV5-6 TGTGCCAGCAGCTTCCCTGACAGGGGGACAGATACGCAGTATTTT CASSFPDRGTDTQYF
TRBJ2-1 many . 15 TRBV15 TGTGCCACCAGGGAGGGACGAAGCTCCTACAATGAGCAGTTCTTC CATREGRSSYNEQFF
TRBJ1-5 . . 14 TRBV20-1 TGCAGTGCTAACCCGGGGTATAGCAATCAGCCCCAGCATTTT CSANPGYSNQPQHF
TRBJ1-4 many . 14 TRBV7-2 TGTGCCAGCAGCTTAGCGGGGATTGATAAAAAACTGTTTTTT CASSLAGIDKKLFF
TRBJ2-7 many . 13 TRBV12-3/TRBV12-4 TGTGCCAGCAGACAGGGTGGAAACTACGAGCAGTACTTC CASRQGGNYEQYF
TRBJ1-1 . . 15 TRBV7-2 TGTGCCAGCAGGTTGGACAGATTAGGGTCTACTGAAGCTTTCTTT CASRLDRLGSTEAFF
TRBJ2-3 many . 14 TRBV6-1 TGTGCCAGCAGGAAACGGTGGAGCACAGATACGCAGTATTTT CASRKRWSTDTQYF
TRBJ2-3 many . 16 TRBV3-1 TGTGCCAGCAGCCCTTCGACAGGCGGCGGCACAGATACGCAGTATTTT CASSPSTGGGTDTQYF
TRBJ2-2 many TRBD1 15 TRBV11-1 TGTGCCAGCAGCCAAAGACAGGGAGACACCGGGGAGCTGTTTTTT CASSQRQGDTGELFF
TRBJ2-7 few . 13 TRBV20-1 TGCAGTGCCCCCCGGAATGGGGTCTACGAGCAGTACTTC CSAPRNGVYEQYF
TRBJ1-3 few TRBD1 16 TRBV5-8 TGTGCCAGCAGTTACCGGGACAGCAGCTCTGGAAACACCATATATTTT CASSYRDSSSGNTIYF
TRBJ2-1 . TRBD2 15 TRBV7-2 TGTGCCAGCAGCAGGGGAGCGGGAGAAATCAATGAGCAGTTCTTC CASSRGAGEINEQFF
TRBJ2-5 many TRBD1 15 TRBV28 TGTGCCAGCAGTGATACCGGGACAGGGATGGAGACCCAGTACTTC CASSDTGTGMETQYF
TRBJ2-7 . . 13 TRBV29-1 TGCAGCGCCTACAGGGCAGGATCCTACGAGCAGTACTTC CSAYRAGSYEQYF
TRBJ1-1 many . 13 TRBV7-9 TGTGCCAGCAGCTTAGGGGCGCGCACTGAAGCTTTCTTT CASSLGARTEAFF
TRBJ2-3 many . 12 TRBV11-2 TGTGCCAGCAGCTTGACATCAGATACGCAGTATTTT CASSLTSDTQYF
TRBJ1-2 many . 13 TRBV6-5 TGTGCCAGCAGTTACTCGGAGGGCTGGGGCTACACCTTC CASSYSEGWGYTF
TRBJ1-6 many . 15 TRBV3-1 TGTGCCAGCAGCCCCGCCTCTCTCAATAATTCACCCCTCCACTTT CASSPASLNNSPLHF
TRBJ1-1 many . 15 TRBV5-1 TGCGCCAGCAGCTTGTGGGCAGGTCGGAACACTGAAGCTTTCTTT CASSLWAGRNTEAFF
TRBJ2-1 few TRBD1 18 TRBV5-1 TGCGCCAGCAGCTTCGGGACAGGGGGAACAGGGTCCTACAATGAGCAGTTCTTC CASSFGTGGTGSYNEQFF
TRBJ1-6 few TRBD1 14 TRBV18 TGTGCCAGCTCACCACAGGGGGCCGGGTCACCCCTCCACTTT CASSPQGAGSPLHF
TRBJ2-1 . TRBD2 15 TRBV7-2 TGTGCCAGCAGCCCGCCCGGGGGGGTATACAATGAGCAGTTCTTC CASSPPGGVYNEQFF
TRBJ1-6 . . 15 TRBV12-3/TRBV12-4 TGTGCCAGCAGTTTTGGTGTCTCCTATAATTCACCCCTCCACTTT CASSFGVSYNSPLHF
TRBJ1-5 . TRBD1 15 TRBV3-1 TGTGCCAGCAGCCCCCGACAGGGGGGTAATCAGCCCCAGCATTTT CASSPRQGGNQPQHF
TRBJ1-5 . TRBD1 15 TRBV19 TGTGCCAGTAGTATATTCGACAGGGGCAATCAGCCCCAGCATTTT CASSIFDRGNQPQHF
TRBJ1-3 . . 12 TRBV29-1 TGCAGCGTTGTGCTGGCCGGAAACACCATATATTTT CSVVLAGNTIYF
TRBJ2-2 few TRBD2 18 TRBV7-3 TGTGCCAGCAGCTCTACCCGGACTAGCGGGAGTGGCACCGGGGAGCTGTTTTTT CASSSTRTSGSGTGELFF
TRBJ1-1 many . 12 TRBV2 TGTGCCTTAAGACAGTTGAACACTGAAGCTTTCTTT CALRQLNTEAFF
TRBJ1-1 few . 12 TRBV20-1 TGCAGTGCTAGAGGCGGGAACACTGAAGCTTTCTTT CSARGGNTEAFF
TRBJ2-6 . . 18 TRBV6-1 TGTGCCACTGGCCCTCACCGGGACCACCTCTCTGGGGCCAACGTCCTGACTTTC CATGPHRDHLSGANVLTF
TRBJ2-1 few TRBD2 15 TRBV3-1 TGTGTCAGCAGCCAGGAAGCGGGGGAGTACAATGAGCAGTTCTTC CVSSQEAGEYNEQFF
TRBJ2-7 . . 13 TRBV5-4 TGTGCCAGCACCTGGGACGGAACCTACGAGCAGTACTTC CASTWDGTYEQYF
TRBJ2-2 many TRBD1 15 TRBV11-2 TGTGCCAGCAGACGAGGGACAGGGAACACCGGGGAGCTGTTTTTT CASRRGTGNTGELFF
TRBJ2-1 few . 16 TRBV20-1 TGCAGTGCTAGAGATGCCAGGGGCAGATCCTACAATGAGCAGTTCTTC CSARDARGRSYNEQFF
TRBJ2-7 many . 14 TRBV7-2 TGTGCCAGCAGCTCGCAGCCTGGGTCCCACGAGCAGTACTTC CASSSQPGSHEQYF
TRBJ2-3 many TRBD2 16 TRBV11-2 TGTGCCAGCAGCCCCAGACTAGCGGGGGAGGCAGATACGCAGTATTTT CASSPRLAGEADTQYF
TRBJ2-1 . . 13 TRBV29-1 TGCAGCGTTGAAGATTGGGGGTTCGGGGAGCAGTTCTTC CSVEDWGFGEQFF
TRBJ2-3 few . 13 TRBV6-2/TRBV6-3 TGTGCCAGCAGTTACGGGGCGGGGATGACGCAGTATTTT CASSYGAGMTQYF
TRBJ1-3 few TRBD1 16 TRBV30 TGTGCCTGGAGTATCCTGGACAGGGGGCCTGGAAACACCATATATTTT CAWSILDRGPGNTIYF
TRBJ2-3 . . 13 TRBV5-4 TGTGCCAGCAGCTTGGAGGCAGGTGATACGCAGTATTTT CASSLEAGDTQYF
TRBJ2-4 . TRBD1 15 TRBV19 TGTGCCAGTAGCCCGGGACAGGTCCTAGAAAACATTCAGTACTTC CASSPGQVLENIQYF
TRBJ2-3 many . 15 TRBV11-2 TGTGCCAGCCGTTGGGTGGGATACAACACAGATACGCAGTATTTT CASRWVGYNTDTQYF
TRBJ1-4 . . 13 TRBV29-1 TGCAGCGCCCAGGAGAGCGTAAATGAAAAACTGTTTTTT CSAQESVNEKLFF
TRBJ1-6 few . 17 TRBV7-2 TGTGCCAGCAGCGGACTAGGGACCGCCGTTTTGAATTCACCCCTCCACTTT CASSGLGTAVLNSPLHF
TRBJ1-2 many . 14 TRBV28 TGTGCCAGCAGTTTGAGGGCGCCGGACTATGGCTACACCTTC CASSLRAPDYGYTF
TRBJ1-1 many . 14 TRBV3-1 TGTGCCAGCAGCCAAGAGACAGGGAACACTGAAGCTTTCTTT CASSQETGNTEAFF
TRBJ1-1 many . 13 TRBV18 TGTGCCAGCTCACCAGCGGGGGGTACTGAAGCTTTCTTT CASSPAGGTEAFF